A single sample gave rise to the 25 T cell receptor beta chains below, sequenced in a study of blood T cell repertoires in COVID-19. Libraries were prepared by immunoSEQ multiplex PCR; TCRdb keeps only in-frame clonotypes and omits some of them. This table holds 200,000 to 250,000 clones, roughly 88% found once. Input material: peripheral blood. Receptor source: a woman aged 80 or over with COVID-19, enrolled during active disease.

This chain connects TRBV5-1 to TRBJ1-4; TRBD1 agrees at 8 bases. The germline V gene encodes CDR1 SGHRS and CDR2 YFSETQ. CDR3 size: 15 residues. Losses at the gene ends were 4 bases for V and 6 bases for J; bases not matched to a gene: 8. DNA for the CDR3: TGCGCCAGCAGCAGAAGACAGGGGTTGGATGAAAAACTGTTTTTT. This gives the protein CASSRRQGLDEKLFF.

Only one count was recorded for this clone. The chain links TRBV3-1 (or the pseudogene TRBV3-2) to TRBJ2-7; 8 bases agree with TRBD2. The CDR3 covers 13 residues. The germline V gene has CDR1 LGHDT and CDR2 YNNKEL (reference sequence). V was clipped by 6 bases and J by 8 bases; unmatched bases: 9. The CDR3 spells CASSSGLATKQYV. The CDR3 bases are TGTGCCAGCAGTTCAGGACTAGCCACGAAGCAGTACGTC.

The chain uses TRBV7-3 and TRBJ2-7; tentatively, D is TRBD2 (5 bases). Germline loops: CDR1 SGHTA, CDR2 FQGTGA. CDR3 length equals 11 residues. V lost 6 bases and J 7 bases, leaving 10 bases between the germline ends. CDR3 sequence reads: CASSPPGEQYF. The CDR3, as DNA: TGTGCCAGCAGTCCCCCGGGAGAGCAGTACTTC.

This chain links TRBV5-1 with TRBJ1-5, with a tentative D call TRBD1 (5 bases). Trimming removed 3 bases at V and 4 bases at J, with 14 bases between. The germline gives CDR1 SGHRS, CDR2 YFSETQ. This CDR3 has 15 residues. CDR3 sequence reads: CASSSGTQSNQPQHF. The CDR3 DNA reads TGCGCCAGCAGCTCCGGGACTCAGTCTAATCAGCCCCAGCATTTT.

The V gene is TRBV9, the J gene TRBJ2-1; D is undetermined. The CDR3 sequence is 12 residues long. V was cut by 5 bases and J by 9 bases, with 12 bases left in between. Germline CDR1 SGDLS, CDR2 YYNGEE. The CDR3 sequence is CASSYSLGEQFF. The DNA of the CDR3 is TGTGCCAGCAGTTACTCCCTTGGTGAGCAGTTCTTC.

V is TRBV18 and J is TRBJ1-1, with D unclear. This CDR3 spans 13 amino acids. Deletions cut 4 bases from V and 7 bases from J, with 13 bases between. Germline CDR1 KGHSH, CDR2 LQKENI. For the CDR3, the DNA is TGTGCCAGCTCACAAACACAGACAAATGAAGCTTTCTTT. Its protein is CASSQTQTNEAFF.

The chain recombines TRBV5-6 with TRBJ1-2; 10 bases agree with TRBD1. The V and J ends lost 4 bases and 3 bases, in that order; junction bases with no gene match: 9. The CDR3 contains 16 residues. Germline-derived CDR1 and CDR2 are SGHDT and YYEEEE. CDR3 residues: CASSPSGTGAYYGYTF. CDR3 sequence (DNA): TGTGCCAGCAGCCCTTCGGGGACAGGGGCCTACTATGGCTACACCTTC.

The J gene is TRBJ1-5, the V gene TRBV19; D unresolved. V dropped 7 bases and J dropped 1 base, with 11 bases sitting between them. The CDR3 extends over 14 amino acids. Germline-derived CDR1 and CDR2 are LNHDA and SQIVND (reference sequence). In nucleotides, the CDR3 is TGTGCCAGTACGAGGATACCAAGCAATCAGCCCCAGCATTTT. It is translated as CASTRIPSNQPQHF. The whole variable domain, remainder taken from reference TRBV19 and TRBJ1-5, is DGGITQSPKYLFRKEGQNVTLSCEQNLNHDAMYWYRQDPGQGLRLIYYSQIVNDFQKGDIAEGYSVSREKKESFPLTVTSAQKNPTAFYLCASTRIPSNQPQHFGDGTRLSIL.

The chain combines TRBV6-5 with TRBJ2-5; TRBD1 matches 9 bases. Looked up from germline, CDR1 is MNHEY and CDR2 is SVGAGI. V lost 6 bases, J lost 4 bases, and 6 bases stayed unmatched. This CDR3 spans 14 amino acids. The CDR3: CASRTGGVRETQYF. In nucleotides, the CDR3 is TGTGCCAGCAGGACAGGGGGAGTCCGAGAGACCCAGTACTTC.

The rearrangement joins TRBV6-6 to TRBJ1-3, with TRBD1 as a possible D gene (6 bases). Germline CDR1 and CDR2: MNHNY and SVGAGI (reference sequence). CDR3 length: 13 residues. Trimming pared 10 bases from V and 4 bases from J, leaving 14 bases between. The CDR3: CAISQGTGNTIYF. CDR3 DNA: TGTGCCATTTCTCAGGGGACAGGAAACACCATATATTTT.

This chain joins TRBV5-1 and TRBJ1-2; the D is unclear. Per germline, CDR1 SGHRS and CDR2 YFSETQ. V lost 4 bases and J 4 bases, leaving 17 bases between the germline ends. The CDR3 covers 15 residues. CDR3 nucleotides: TGCGCCAGCAGCCCGGAGGCAGGATACCCCTATGGCTACACCTTC. As protein: CASSPEAGYPYGYTF.

The gene calls are TRBV29-1 and TRBJ1-1; 7 bases fit TRBD1. V trimming: 4 bases; J trimming: 1 base; junction bases outside the gene matches: 3. The CDR3 covers 13 residues. Germline loops: CDR1 SQVTM, CDR2 ANQGSEA. The CDR3 spells CSVAQGGNTEAFF. The CDR3 region has the DNA TGCAGCGTTGCTCAGGGGGGGAACACTGAAGCTTTCTTT.

The chain joins TRBV5-6 to TRBJ2-3; 8 positions match TRBD2. V lost 3 bases and J lost 2; bases outside the gene matches: 8. There are 16 residues in the CDR3. CDR1 and CDR2 from the germline V gene are SGHDT and YYEEEE. CDR3 amino acids: CASSSSTSEVTDTQYF. The CDR3 DNA sequence: TGTGCCAGCAGCTCCTCGACTAGCGAGGTCACAGATACGCAGTATTTT.

The CDR3 sequence: CASSLPSSGANVLTF. CDR3 in DNA: TGCGCCAGCAGCTTGCCGAGCTCTGGGGCCAACGTCCTGACTTTC. This chain uses TRBV5-1 with TRBJ2-6, with D hard to call. V shed 1 base and J shed 0 bases, with 5 bases lying between them. The CDR3 sequence is 15 residues long. The germline V gene has CDR1 SGHRS and CDR2 YFSETQ.

V gene TRBV14 combines with J gene TRBJ1-2, with D possibly matching TRBD1 (6 bases). Germline V gene lookup returns CDR1 SGHDN and CDR2 FVKESK. V lost 4 bases, J lost 5 bases, and 14 bases lay in between. The CDR3 has 14 amino acids. The CDR3 coding sequence is TGTGCCAGCAGCCGGCAGGGGTTTGGGTATGGCTACACCTTC. Protein product: CASSRQGFGYGYTF.

The rearrangement links TRBV29-1 to TRBJ1-5; 8 bases line up with TRBD1. Germline CDR1 is SQVTM and CDR2 is ANQGSEA. The CDR3 is made up of 15 amino acids. The ends lost 7 bases at V and 3 bases at J; junction bases unmatched: 11. As DNA, the CDR3 is TGCAGCGCCTCGACGGGACAGGAATTCAATCAGCCCCAGCATTTT. It encodes CSASTGQEFNQPQHF.

This clone showed up just a few times. The chain links TRBV28 to TRBJ1-2, with a weak D call TRBD1 (5 bases). This CDR3 contains 14 residues. V gave up 4 bases and J gave up 6 bases, with 15 bases separating them. CDR1 MDHEN and CDR2 SYDVKM come from the germline V gene. The CDR3: CASSSGLGLDGYTF. CDR3 bases: TGTGCCAGCAGTTCAGGGCTAGGTTTGGATGGCTACACCTTC.

V gene TRBV5-1 combines with J gene TRBJ2-7; TRBD1 matches 10 bases. V gave up 6 bases and J gave up 2 bases; unmatched junction bases: 11. The germline CDR1 and CDR2 sequences are SGHRS and YFSETQ. CDR3 length equals 16 residues. CDR3 in amino acids: CASKPGGTGVPYEQYF. CDR3 nucleotide sequence: TGCGCCAGCAAGCCCGGTGGGACAGGGGTTCCCTACGAGCAGTACTTC.

The V call is TRBV30, the J call TRBJ1-5; 7 nucleotides line up with TRBD1. Per the germline V gene, CDR1 is GTSNPN and CDR2 is SVGIG (reference sequence). J gave up 5 bases and V 2 bases, and 3 bases lay outside the gene matches. CDR3 length: 13 amino acids. The CDR3 nucleotides are TGTGCCTGGAGTTCGGACAGGTATCAGCCCCAGCATTTT. This translates into CAWSSDRYQPQHF.

The chain is built from TRBV18 and TRBJ2-3; D perhaps matches TRBD2 (5 bases). Germline CDR1 reads KGHSH; CDR2 reads LQKENI. V was trimmed by 4 bases and J by 3 bases, leaving 23 bases between them. This CDR3 contains 18 residues. CDR3 in amino acids: CASSLFNARVGGTDTQYF. CDR3 coding DNA: TGTGCCAGCTCACTTTTCAACGCGCGGGTCGGAGGAACAGATACGCAGTATTTT.

This chain connects TRBV10-2 to TRBJ1-2; 8 nucleotides match TRBD1. After removal of 4 bases from V and 3 bases from J, the junction contained 4 bases not matched to a gene. Per germline, CDR1 WSHSY and CDR2 SAAADI. The CDR3 loop spans 14 amino acids. The CDR3 DNA is TGCGCCAGCAGTGCCGTGACAGGGGACTATGGCTACACCTTC. Translated, it gives CASSAVTGDYGYTF.

The V gene is TRBV6-6, the J gene TRBJ1-1, with D perhaps matching TRBD1 (6 bases). V shed 6 bases and J shed 3 bases, with 14 bases lying between them. CDR1 and CDR2 (germline): MNHNY, SVGAGI (reference sequence). This CDR3 spans 14 amino acids. The CDR3 DNA follows: TGTGCCAGCAGACAAGACAGGTCGTACACTGAAGCTTTCTTT. Its translation is CASRQDRSYTEAFF.

This sequence joins TRBV7-2 and TRBJ2-3; D might be TRBD2 (6 bases). Germline V gives CDR1 SGHTA, CDR2 FQGNSA. Trimming removed 5 bases at V and 1 base at J, with 10 bases between. The CDR3 spans 14 residues. This CDR3 reads CASSRGDGTDTQYF. The CDR3, as DNA: TGTGCCAGCAGCCGCGGGGATGGCACAGATACGCAGTATTTT.

V gene TRBV10-3 combines with J gene TRBJ1-2, with 11 bases identical to TRBD1. V lost 6 bases, J lost 6 bases, and 3 bases stayed unmatched. Germline CDR1 reads ENHRY; CDR2 reads SYGVKD. This CDR3 has 13 residues. CDR3 nucleotides: TGTGCCATCAGGGGGGACAGGGGGAATGGCTACACCTTC. Its protein is CAIRGDRGNGYTF.

The chain is built from TRBV6-5 and TRBJ1-1; D is ambiguous. The CDR3 sequence is 14 residues long. The germline gives CDR1 MNHEY, CDR2 SVGAGI. Trimming pared 3 bases from V and 4 bases from J, leaving 12 bases between. CDR3 in amino acids: CASSYSGGGTEAFF. Written as DNA, the CDR3 is TGTGCCAGCAGTTATTCCGGAGGAGGCACTGAAGCTTTCTTT.